Included here is one T cell receptor (beta chain) sequence, with context. Exposed enrollees encountered a COVID-19 case at some point within 2 weeks before study entry. Data came from immunoSEQ multiplex PCR; TCRdb stores just in-frame clones and leaves some out. The sample holds approximately 200,000 clones, 70% to 90% seen once. The data were taken from a study of blood T cell repertoires in COVID-19. Trimming removed 2 bases from V and 0 bases from J, with 5 bases in between. Germline assignment: CDR1 ENHRY and CDR2 SYGVKD. The CDR3 contains 14 residues. The V and J genes are TRBV10-3 and TRBJ1-3, with D uncertain. The TCR sequence derives from a woman aged 25 to 39 who had been exposed to COVID-19. Sequencing was done on a sample of PBMCs or T cells enriched from blood (not recorded which). The CDR3: CAISENSSGNTIYF. The CDR3 DNA reads TGTGCCATCAGTGAGAACAGCTCTGGAAACACCATATATTTT.